The present T cell receptor (beta chain) was sequenced within a study of blood T cell repertoires in COVID-19. About the study: Acute and convalescent COVID-19 samples came from the United States, Italy and Spain. T cells, B-cell-depleted T cells, or PBMCs supplied cDNA or gDNA.

In the original workflow: Reference gene primer amplification gave estimated nucleated cell counts. Here immunoSEQ multiplex PCR was the method, and the copy in TCRdb shows in-frame clones only, minus some. That table gives V, J and clone size, and the DNA gave D and trimming. The sample contains approximately 69,000 clones, 73% of which appear only once. The CDR3 runs to 14 residues. V lost 1 base and J 8 bases, leaving 14 bases between the germline ends. Looked up from germline, CDR1 is LGHNA and CDR2 is YNFKEQ. The sample holds a few counts of this clone. Sequencing was done on a sample of peripheral blood. The chain combines TRBV4-2 with TRBJ1-2, with unresolved D. This TCR was recovered from a man aged 55 to 69 with acute or convalescent COVID-19. This CDR3 reads CASSQGNRDLGYTF. For the CDR3, the DNA is TGTGCCAGCAGCCAAGGGAACCGGGATTTAGGCTACACCTTC.